This T cell receptor (beta chain) was found in a study of shared clonotypes between healthy human individuals. To note about this clone: Antigen unknown.

This CDR3 contains 13 residues. V lost 2 bases, J lost 8 bases, and 9 bases lay in between. Germline-derived CDR1 and CDR2 are MGHRA and YSYEKL. TCRdb keeps only in-frame clones here, not all; method: immunoSEQ multiplex PCR. Of around 2.5 million clones detected, 80% to 95% appear once; the ten largest clones hold 0.36%. Overall study results and limits: Clonotype sharing among donors was thought likely to change with sequencing depth.

Division of CD4+ cells produced a CD45RA+ naive subset and a CD45RA-negative memory subset. This chain links TRBV4-1 with TRBJ1-4; no reliable D call. The material sequenced was naive CD4+ T cells from PBMCs. Subset of the sample: CD45RA+ positively selected. This TCR was recovered from a man between 18 and 35 years old in good health. Some clones in this sample may be carry-over from other donors' samples. The CDR3 loop reads CASSQLGIEKLFF. The CDR3 DNA sequence: TGCGCCAGCAGCCAATTAGGAATCGAAAAACTGTTTTTT.